Listed here are 26 T cell receptor beta chains from one sample, sequenced in a study of blood T cells in healthy people across ages. A sample-barcoded 5' primer and a J-beta primer mix were used in a second PCR of roughly 6 to 12 cycles. TCRdb re-derived calls from the 5' RACE reads in MiXCR, one entry per CDR3 protein. Of approximately 1,000,000 distinct CDR3 sequences in the sample, under 45% were seen once. Specimen: blood. The source is a woman aged 55-75 years in good health.

This rearrangement joins TRBV14 to TRBJ1-1; TRBD1 aligns across 9 bases. CDR3 length: 15 amino acids. V shed 5 bases and J 2 bases; nucleotides not matched to a gene: 6. CDR1 and CDR2 (germline): SGHDN, FVKESK. The DNA of the CDR3 is TGTGCCAGCAGCGTGCGACAGGGGGTAAACACTGAAGCTTTCTTT. Its protein product is CASSVRQGVNTEAFF.

V and J are TRBV3-1 and TRBJ2-7, with unresolved D. The V gene lost 0 bases and the J gene lost 6 bases, with 12 bases spanning the gap. This CDR3 region has 14 residues. The germline V gene encodes CDR1 LGHDT and CDR2 YNNKEL (reference sequence). The CDR3 is CASSQDWTTVEQYF. The CDR3 DNA is TGTGCCAGCAGCCAAGATTGGACCACAGTCGAGCAGTACTTC.

The gene calls are TRBV20-1 and TRBJ2-7, with TRBD1 matching 8 bases. Germline V gene lookup returns CDR1 DFQATT and CDR2 SNEGSKA (reference sequence). This CDR3 spans 14 amino acids. After removal of 3 bases from V and 3 bases from J, the junction contained 7 bases not matched to a gene. DNA for the CDR3: TGCAGTGCTAGTGGCGACAGGGGATACTACGAGCAGTACTTC. This codes for CSASGDRGYYEQYF.

V usage is TRBV20-1 and J usage is TRBJ2-6; D gene unclear. This CDR3 is 14 amino acids long. Trimming took off 6 bases at V and 2 bases at J, with 11 bases between the two ends. In germline, CDR1 is DFQATT, CDR2 SNEGSKA (reference sequence). CDR3 in DNA: TGCAGTGCGACACGTGGGGCTGGGGCCAACGTCCTGACTTTC. Its translation: CSATRGAGANVLTF.

This chain joins TRBV7-2 and TRBJ2-7; D not resolved. Germline V gene data show CDR1 as SGHTA and CDR2 as FQGNSA. V shed 4 bases and J shed 4 bases, with 11 bases lying between them. The CDR3 extends over 13 amino acids. The CDR3 nucleotides are TGTGCCAGCAGCTCCCGTGTCATTTACGAGCAGTACTTC. Translated: CASSSRVIYEQYF. The full variable domain, in which reference TRBV7-2 and TRBJ2-7 provide the parts outside the CDR3, is GAGVSQSPSNKVTEKGKDVELRCDPISGHTALYWYRQSLGQGLEFLIYFQGNSAPDKSGLPSDRFSAERTGGSVSTLTIQRTQQEDSAVYLCASSSRVIYEQYFGPGTRLTVT.

This sequence joins TRBV27 and TRBJ2-4, with D tentatively TRBD2 (7 bases). In germline, CDR1 is MNHEY, CDR2 SMNVEV (reference sequence). This CDR3 comprises 17 residues. Between the trimmed V and J ends, which lost 8 bases and 0 bases, there was a span of 20 bases. CDR3 nucleotides: TGTGCCAGCTGTACCTTAGCCGGGGGGCTAGCCAAAAACATTCAGTACTTC. This translates into CASCTLAGGLAKNIQYF.

The chain joins TRBV4-2 to TRBJ1-1; possibly TRBD1 for D (6 bases). V dropped 6 bases and J dropped 0 bases, with 17 bases sitting between them. This CDR3 is 16 amino acids long. CDR1 is LGHNA, CDR2 YNFKEQ, per germline. The CDR3 DNA is TGTGCCAGCAGGCGTACAGGGCTGAGTTTGAACACTGAAGCTTTCTTT. Amino acid sequence: CASRRTGLSLNTEAFF.

The chain couples TRBV4-1 to TRBJ2-7; D gene ambiguous. Germline loops: CDR1 MGHRA, CDR2 YSYEKL. The V and J ends lost 3 bases and 0 bases respectively, with 18 bases between them. CDR3 length: 17 amino acids. CDR3 sequence: CASSHPVKGRTSYEQYF. CDR3 in DNA: TGCGCCAGCAGCCACCCCGTTAAAGGACGGACCTCCTACGAGCAGTACTTC.

The chain couples TRBV6-5 to TRBJ1-2; TRBD1 aligns across 7 bases. CDR3 length: 13 amino acids. With 6 bases clipped from V and 7 bases from J, the junction kept 8 bases outside the gene matches. Germline CDR1 and CDR2: MNHEY and SVGAGI. The DNA for the CDR3 is TGTGCCAGCAGAGATAGACAGGGCGGTGGCTACACCTTC. This translates into CASRDRQGGGYTF.

The J gene is TRBJ1-2, the V gene TRBV10-3; 8 bases match TRBD1. Germline V lookup: CDR1 ENHRY, CDR2 SYGVKD. Trimming removed 7 bases from V and 3 bases from J; junction bases left unmatched: 10. This CDR3 is built from 15 residues. Written as DNA, the CDR3 is TGTGCCATCAATTTCGGACAGGGAGAGGACTATGGCTACACCTTC. Its translation is CAINFGQGEDYGYTF.

The chain uses TRBV7-8 and TRBJ1-1; 7 bases line up with TRBD1. The CDR3 is made up of 15 amino acids. Trimming removed 5 bases from V and 4 bases from J; junction bases left unmatched: 10. Germline V gene data show CDR1 as SGHVS and CDR2 as FQNEAQ. The CDR3 loop is CASSPGTELITEAFF. The CDR3 DNA is TGTGCCAGCAGCCCAGGGACAGAGCTGATCACTGAAGCTTTCTTT. The full variable domain, in which reference TRBV7-8 and TRBJ1-1 provide the parts outside the CDR3, is GAGVSQSPRYKVAKRGQDVALRCDPISGHVSLFWYQQALGQGPEFLTYFQNEAQLDKSGLPSDRFFAERPEGSVSTLKIQRTQQEDSAVYLCASSPGTELITEAFFGQGTRLTVV.

This chain connects TRBV24-1 to TRBJ2-5, with D maybe TRBD1 (5 bases). This CDR3 is 14 amino acids long. The germline V gene encodes CDR1 KGHDR and CDR2 SFDVKD. The V and J ends lost 7 bases and 11 bases respectively, with 22 bases between them. CDR3 region: CATRTVPAGNEQYF. Here the CDR3 DNA reads TGTGCCACCAGGACAGTCCCGGCAGGCAATGAACAGTACTTC.

This clonotype was counted only a few times. The chain uses TRBV19 and TRBJ2-1; no reliable D call. CDR1 and CDR2 from the germline V gene are LNHDA and SQIVND (reference sequence). Trimming took off 4 bases at V and 4 bases at J, with 8 bases between the two ends. This CDR3 spans 13 amino acids. CDR3 sequence: CASSRSRYNEQFF. CDR3 nucleotides: TGTGCCAGTAGTAGGTCGAGGTACAATGAGCAGTTCTTC.

Details on this clonotype: A much larger clone lies a single base off, so this may be a read error. J is TRBJ2-5 and V is TRBV20-1; D ambiguous. This CDR3 is built from 14 residues. The V and J ends lost 4 bases and 11 bases respectively, with 23 bases between them. Germline-derived CDR1 and CDR2 are DFQATT and SNEGSKA (reference sequence). DNA for the CDR3: TGCAGTGCTACCCTCTTGGGCGGATACAATGAGCAGTACTTC. It specifies CSATLLGGYNEQYF.

This clonotype has only a few counts. The V gene is TRBV28, the J gene TRBJ2-5, with D uncertain. The J call may not be correct, given that the DNA end is closer to TRBJ2-7. This CDR3 spans 15 amino acids. The germline V gene has CDR1 MDHEN and CDR2 SYDVKM. The CDR3 here is CASSILPALSYEQYF. CDR3 sequence (DNA): TGTGCCAGCAGCATCCTCCCTGCCCTAAGCTACGAGCAGTACTTC.

The chain employs TRBV12-3 or TRBV12-4 and TRBJ2-7; D might be TRBD1 (6 bases). CDR3 length equals 14 residues. Trimming took 7 bases from V and 0 from J, leaving 13 bases between them. The CDR3 here is CASTQDSFSYEQYF. As DNA, the CDR3 is TGTGCCAGCACCCAGGACAGCTTCTCCTACGAGCAGTACTTC.

This clonotype was seen only a few times. The CDR3: CASSLGGTGGEQYF. CDR3 nucleotides: TGTGCCAGCAGTTTAGGTGGTACAGGGGGCGAGCAGTACTTC. The chain links TRBV12-3 or TRBV12-4 to TRBJ2-7; the match to TRBD1 covers 8 bases. This CDR3 has 14 residues. J was trimmed by 6 bases and V by 1 base; bases with no gene match: 5.

This clonotype was seen more than once but under ten times. The chain joins TRBV7-9 to TRBJ2-1; 11 bases line up with TRBD2. The end of the DNA aligns better with TRBJ2-7, so the J call may be wrong. Germline V lookup: CDR1 SEHNR, CDR2 FQNEAQ (reference sequence). The CDR3 has 19 residues. The CDR3 bases are TGTGCCAGCAGCTTAAGATTACCTAGCGGGAGGCTAACCTACAATGAGCAGTACTTC. Translation gives CASSLRLPSGRLTYNEQYF.

V is TRBV6-6 and J is TRBJ2-7; 8 nucleotides line up with TRBD1. With 5 bases clipped from V and 5 bases from J, the junction kept 8 bases outside the gene matches. The CDR3 runs to 14 residues. Germline CDR1 MNHNY, CDR2 SVGAGI (reference sequence). The CDR3, as DNA: TGTGCCAGCAGTACCCGGGGCAGGGGGCACGAGCAGTACTTC. This codes for CASSTRGRGHEQYF.

J is TRBJ1-1 and V is TRBV28; a possible D gene is TRBD1 (5 bases). CDR1 is MDHEN and CDR2 is SYDVKM in the germline V gene. The length of the CDR3 is 15 residues. V lost 5 bases to trimming and J lost 2 bases, with 15 bases between them. The CDR3 sequence is CASSLKWQGNTEAFF. CDR3 bases: TGTGCCAGCAGTCTCAAGTGGCAGGGAAACACTGAAGCTTTCTTT.

The chain joins TRBV9 to TRBJ2-1, with a tentative D call TRBD2 (5 bases). V was clipped by 0 bases and J by 6 bases, with 13 bases between them. In germline, CDR1 is SGDLS, CDR2 YYNGEE. The CDR3 totals 15 residues. CDR3: CASSVGGDPLNEQFF. The CDR3 DNA sequence: TGTGCCAGCAGCGTAGGGGGAGACCCACTCAATGAGCAGTTCTTC.

Regarding this clonotype: Sequence at one end of the junction differs from germline and may be a read error. The genes are TRBV7-2 and TRBJ2-1; no definite D call. Germline V gene data show CDR1 as SGHTA and CDR2 as FQGNSA. There are 15 residues in the CDR3. CDR3: CASSKLWSLVNERFF. The DNA for the CDR3 is TGTGCCAGCAGCAAACTGTGGAGTCTGGTCAATGAGCGGTTCTTC.

The rearrangement links TRBV10-3 to TRBJ2-3, with 8 bases that match TRBD1. J lost 0 bases, V lost 6 bases, and 5 bases had no gene match. CDR3 length: 15 amino acids. From germline, CDR1 is ENHRY and CDR2 SYGVKD. The CDR3 bases are TGTGCCATCAGCCCCGGACAGGGAAGCACAGATACGCAGTATTTT. Its translation is CAISPGQGSTDTQYF.

The CDR3 DNA reads TGTGCCACCAGTGATCACCAGGGGCCGGGACGCACCGGGGAGCTGTTTTTT. It encodes CATSDHQGPGRTGELFF. The V and J genes are TRBV24-1 and TRBJ2-2; a weak D match, TRBD1 (6 bases). V was clipped by 3 bases and J by 4 bases, with 17 bases between them. The CDR3 loop spans 17 amino acids. Germline-derived CDR1 and CDR2 are KGHDR and SFDVKD.

V and J are TRBV13 and TRBJ2-7; TRBD2 agrees at 10 bases. Germline V gives CDR1 PRHDT, CDR2 FYEKMQ (reference sequence). The J segment lost 5 bases and the V segment lost 7 bases, leaving 5 bases of the junction unmatched. CDR3 length: 13 amino acids. The CDR3 loop reads CASTTGTSDEQYF. CDR3 nucleotides: TGTGCCAGCACGACCGGGACTAGCGACGAGCAGTACTTC.

The J gene is TRBJ2-7, the V gene TRBV21-1; TRBD1, the table's D call, was not compared with the DNA. TRBV21-1 is reported as a pseudogene. The CDR3 is 14 residues long. Written as DNA, the CDR3 is TGTGCCAGCAGTTCCGACAGGGATAACGACGAGCAGTACTTC. It translates to CASSSDRDNDEQYF.